This record looks at one T cell receptor beta chain sequence and its context. The antigen is undetermined. CDR1 is SGHDT, CDR2 YYEEEE, per germline. Trimming pared 2 bases from V and 2 bases from J, leaving 19 bases between. The CDR3 runs 18 residues. This specimen belongs to a study of T cells in localized non-small cell lung cancer. The study's findings and limits: Adjacent lung tissue had a median around 57 of the top 100 clones found in the tumor. A raised T cell density in blood coincided with lengthier overall survival.

Assay: immunoSEQ multiplex PCR; the TCRdb copy retains only in-frame clones and omits some. The sample has 20,000 or so clones; over 85% are singletons. The genes are TRBV5-6 and TRBJ2-2, with D maybe TRBD1 (6 bases). The sequence was obtained from a male donor aged 60 or over with stage I squamous cell lung carcinoma. Specimen: peripheral blood, collected before any cancer treatment. The chain's CDR3 is CASSLGRSGHLNTGELFF. CDR3 bases: TGTGCCAGCAGCTTAGGGAGATCGGGACACCTCAACACCGGGGAGCTGTTTTTT.